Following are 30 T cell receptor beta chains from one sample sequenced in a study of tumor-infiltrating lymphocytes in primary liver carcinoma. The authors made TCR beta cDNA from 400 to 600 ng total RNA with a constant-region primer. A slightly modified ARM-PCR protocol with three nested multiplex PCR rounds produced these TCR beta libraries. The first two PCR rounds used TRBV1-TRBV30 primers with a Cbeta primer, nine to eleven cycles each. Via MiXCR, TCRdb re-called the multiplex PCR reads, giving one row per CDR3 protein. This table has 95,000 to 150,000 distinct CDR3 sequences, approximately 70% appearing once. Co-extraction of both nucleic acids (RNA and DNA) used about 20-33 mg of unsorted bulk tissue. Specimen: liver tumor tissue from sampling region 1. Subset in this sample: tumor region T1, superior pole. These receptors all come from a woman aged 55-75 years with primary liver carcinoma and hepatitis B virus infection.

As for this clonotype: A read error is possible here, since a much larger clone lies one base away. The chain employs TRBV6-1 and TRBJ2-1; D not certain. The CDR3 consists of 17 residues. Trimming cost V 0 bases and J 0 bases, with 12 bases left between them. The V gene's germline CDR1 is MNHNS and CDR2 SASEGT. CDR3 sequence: CASSEAWTWSSYNEQFF. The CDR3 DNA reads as TGTGCCAGCAGTGAAGCATGGACCTGGAGCTCCTACAATGAGCAGTTCTTC.

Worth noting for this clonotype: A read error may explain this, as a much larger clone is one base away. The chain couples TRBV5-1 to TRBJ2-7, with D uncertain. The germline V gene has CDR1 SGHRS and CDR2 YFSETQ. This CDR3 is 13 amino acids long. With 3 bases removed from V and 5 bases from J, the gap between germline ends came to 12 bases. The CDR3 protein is CASSSVGGDEQYF. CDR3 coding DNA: TGCGCCAGCAGCTCGGTTGGCGGTGACGAGCAGTACTTC. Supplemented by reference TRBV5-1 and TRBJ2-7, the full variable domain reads KAGVTQTPRYLIKTRGQQVTLSCSPISGHRSVSWYQQTPGQGLQFLFEYFSETQRNKGNFPGRFSGRQFSNSRSEMNVSTLELGDSALYLCASSSVGGDEQYFGPGTRLTVT.

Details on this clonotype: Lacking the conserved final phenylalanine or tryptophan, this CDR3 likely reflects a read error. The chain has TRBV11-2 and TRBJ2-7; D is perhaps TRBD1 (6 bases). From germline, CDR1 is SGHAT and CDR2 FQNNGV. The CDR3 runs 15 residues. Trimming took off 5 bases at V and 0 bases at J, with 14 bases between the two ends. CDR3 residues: CASSLQVGHSYEQYS. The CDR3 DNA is TGTGCCAGCAGCCTCCAGGTGGGACACTCCTACGAGCAGTACTCC.

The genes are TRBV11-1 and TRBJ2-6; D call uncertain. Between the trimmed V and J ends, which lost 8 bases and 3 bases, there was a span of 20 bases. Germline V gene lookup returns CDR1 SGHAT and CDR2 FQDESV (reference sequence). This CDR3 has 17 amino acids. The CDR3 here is CASSLAFLSYGANVLTF. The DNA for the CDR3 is TGTGCCAGCTCATTGGCCTTTTTGAGCTATGGGGCCAACGTCCTGACTTTC.

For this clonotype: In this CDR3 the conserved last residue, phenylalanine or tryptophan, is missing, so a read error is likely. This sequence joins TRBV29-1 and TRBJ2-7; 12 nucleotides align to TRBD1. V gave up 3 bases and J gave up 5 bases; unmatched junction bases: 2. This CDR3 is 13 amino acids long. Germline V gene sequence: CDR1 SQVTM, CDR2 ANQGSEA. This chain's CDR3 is CSVEGTGGHEQYS. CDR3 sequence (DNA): TGCAGCGTTGAGGGGACAGGGGGCCACGAGCAGTACTCC.

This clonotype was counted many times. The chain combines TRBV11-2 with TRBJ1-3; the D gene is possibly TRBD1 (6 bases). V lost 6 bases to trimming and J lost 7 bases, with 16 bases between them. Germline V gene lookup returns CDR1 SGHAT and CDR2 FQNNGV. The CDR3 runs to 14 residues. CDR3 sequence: CASRTGGASNTIYF. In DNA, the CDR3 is TGTGCCAGCAGGACCGGGGGCGCCTCCAACACCATATATTTT.

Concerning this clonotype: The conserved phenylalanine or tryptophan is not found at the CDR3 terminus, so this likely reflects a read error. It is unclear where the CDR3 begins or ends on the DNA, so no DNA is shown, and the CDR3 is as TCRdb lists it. The CDR3 sequence: CASSTTGTGGPDTQYL. This chain joins TRBV11-1 and TRBJ2-3; the D call of TRBD1 is as the table states it, not checked on the DNA. The CDR3 sequence runs 16 residues, both termini included. Germline CDR1 reads SGHAT; CDR2 reads FQDESV (reference sequence).

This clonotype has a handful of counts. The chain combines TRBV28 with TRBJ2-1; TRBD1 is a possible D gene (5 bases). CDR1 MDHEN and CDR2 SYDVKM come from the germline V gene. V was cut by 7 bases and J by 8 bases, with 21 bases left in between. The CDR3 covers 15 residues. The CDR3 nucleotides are TGTGCCAGCACCAAAGGGGTCCGTAGGGATGATGAGCAGTTCTTC. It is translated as CASTKGVRRDDEQFF.

In DNA, the CDR3 is TGTGCCAGCAGCTTAGTTTGGAGCGACGGGAATGAGCAGTTCTTC. This codes for CASSLVWSDGNEQFF. J is TRBJ2-1 and V is TRBV7-2; D ambiguous. Trimming stripped 1 base from V and 7 bases from J, with 14 bases between. This CDR3 region has 15 residues. From germline, CDR1 is SGHTA and CDR2 FQGNSA.

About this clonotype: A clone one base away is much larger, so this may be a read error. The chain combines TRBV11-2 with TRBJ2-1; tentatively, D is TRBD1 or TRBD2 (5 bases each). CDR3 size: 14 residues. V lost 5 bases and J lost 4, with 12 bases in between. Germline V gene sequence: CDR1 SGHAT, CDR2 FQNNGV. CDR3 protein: CASSPGLNYNEQFF. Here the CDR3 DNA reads TGTGCCAGCAGCCCGGGGCTTAATTACAATGAGCAGTTCTTC.

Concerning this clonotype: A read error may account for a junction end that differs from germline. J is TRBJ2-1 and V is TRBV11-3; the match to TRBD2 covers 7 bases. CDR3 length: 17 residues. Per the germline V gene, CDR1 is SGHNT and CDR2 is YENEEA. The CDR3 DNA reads TGCGCCAGCAGCTTAGAGTCTGGATTCGCGGGAGACAATGAGCAGTTCTTC. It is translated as CASSLESGFAGDNEQFF.

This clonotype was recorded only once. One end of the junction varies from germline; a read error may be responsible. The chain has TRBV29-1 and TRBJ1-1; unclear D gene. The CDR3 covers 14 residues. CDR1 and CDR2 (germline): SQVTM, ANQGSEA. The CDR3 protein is CRVEEWRGSSEAFF. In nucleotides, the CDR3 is TGCAGAGTTGAAGAATGGCGCGGGAGCTCTGAAGCTTTCTTT.

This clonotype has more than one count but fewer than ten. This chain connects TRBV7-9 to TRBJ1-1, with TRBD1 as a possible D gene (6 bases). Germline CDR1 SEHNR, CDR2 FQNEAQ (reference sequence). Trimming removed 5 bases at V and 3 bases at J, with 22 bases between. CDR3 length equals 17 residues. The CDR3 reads CASSRVGAGAMDTEAFF. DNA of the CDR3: TGTGCCAGCAGCCGCGTTGGTGCGGGGGCCATGGACACTGAAGCTTTCTTT.

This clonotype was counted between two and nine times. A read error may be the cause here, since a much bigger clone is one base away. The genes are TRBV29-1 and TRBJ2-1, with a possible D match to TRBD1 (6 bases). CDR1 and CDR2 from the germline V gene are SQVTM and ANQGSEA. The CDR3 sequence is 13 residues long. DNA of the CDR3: TGCGGCGTTGACAGGACAGTAGACAATGAGCAGTTCTTC. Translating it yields CGVDRTVDNEQFF.

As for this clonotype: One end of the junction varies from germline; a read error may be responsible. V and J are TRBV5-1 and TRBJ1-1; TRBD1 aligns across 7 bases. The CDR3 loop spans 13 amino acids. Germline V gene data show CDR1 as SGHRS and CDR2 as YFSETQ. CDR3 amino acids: CASSSTGSTEAIF. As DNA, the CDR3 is TGCGCCAGCAGCTCGACAGGGAGTACTGAAGCTATCTTT.

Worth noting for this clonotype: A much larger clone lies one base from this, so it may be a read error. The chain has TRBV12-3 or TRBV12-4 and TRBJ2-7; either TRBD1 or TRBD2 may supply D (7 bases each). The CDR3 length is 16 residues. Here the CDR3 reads CASSLVGRGGGYKQYF. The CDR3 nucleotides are TGTGCCAGCAGTTTAGTGGGCAGGGGGGGAGGCTACAAGCAGTACTTC.

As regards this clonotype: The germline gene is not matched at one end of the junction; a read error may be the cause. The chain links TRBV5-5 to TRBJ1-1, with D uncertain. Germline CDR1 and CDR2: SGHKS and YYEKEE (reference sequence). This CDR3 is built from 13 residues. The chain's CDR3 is CARSYEPNTEAFF. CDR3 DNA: TGTGCCAGGAGCTACGAGCCCAACACTGAAGCTTTCTTT.

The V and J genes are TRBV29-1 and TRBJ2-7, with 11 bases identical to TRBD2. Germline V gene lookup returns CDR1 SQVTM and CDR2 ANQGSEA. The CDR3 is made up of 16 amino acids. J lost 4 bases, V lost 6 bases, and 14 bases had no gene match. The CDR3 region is CSVSGTSGSIRYEQYF. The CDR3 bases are TGCAGCGTATCCGGGACTAGCGGTTCTATTAGGTACGAGCAGTACTTC.

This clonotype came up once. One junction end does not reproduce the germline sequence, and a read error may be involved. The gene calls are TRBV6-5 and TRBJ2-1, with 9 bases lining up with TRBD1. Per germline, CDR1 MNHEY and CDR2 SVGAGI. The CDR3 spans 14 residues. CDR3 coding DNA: TGTGTCAGCAGGGGACAGGGAGGCTACAATGAGCAGTTCTTC. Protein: CVSRGQGGYNEQFF.

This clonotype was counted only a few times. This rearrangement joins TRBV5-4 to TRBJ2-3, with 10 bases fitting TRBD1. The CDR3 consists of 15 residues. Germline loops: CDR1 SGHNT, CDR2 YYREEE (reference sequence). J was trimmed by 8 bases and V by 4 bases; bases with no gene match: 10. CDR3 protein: CASSGDRGKPVTQYF. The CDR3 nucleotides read TGTGCCAGCAGCGGGGACAGGGGAAAGCCGGTTACGCAGTATTTT.

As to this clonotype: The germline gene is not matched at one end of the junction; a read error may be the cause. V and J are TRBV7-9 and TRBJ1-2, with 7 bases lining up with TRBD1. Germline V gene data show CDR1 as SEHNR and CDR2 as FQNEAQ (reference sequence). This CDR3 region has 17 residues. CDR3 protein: CVSSFRITGDANYGYTF. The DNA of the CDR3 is TGTGTCAGCAGCTTCCGTATTACAGGGGACGCTAACTATGGCTACACCTTC.

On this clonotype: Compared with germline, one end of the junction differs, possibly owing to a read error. This CDR3 is CASSYFDQSNEQFF. CDR3 nucleotides: TGTGCCAGCAGTTACTTCGACCAGTCGAATGAACAGTTCTTC. The chain combines TRBV6-5 with TRBJ2-1; D not resolved. The CDR3 spans 14 residues. Germline assignment: CDR1 MNHEY and CDR2 SVGAGI.

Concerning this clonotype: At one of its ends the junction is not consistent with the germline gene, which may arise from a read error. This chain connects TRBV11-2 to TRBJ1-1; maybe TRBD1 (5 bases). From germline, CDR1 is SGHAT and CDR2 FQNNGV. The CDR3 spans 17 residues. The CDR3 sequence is CASSLRQGAILNAEAFF. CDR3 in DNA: TGTGCCAGCAGCTTGCGACAAGGGGCGATCCTGAACGCTGAAGCTTTCTTT.

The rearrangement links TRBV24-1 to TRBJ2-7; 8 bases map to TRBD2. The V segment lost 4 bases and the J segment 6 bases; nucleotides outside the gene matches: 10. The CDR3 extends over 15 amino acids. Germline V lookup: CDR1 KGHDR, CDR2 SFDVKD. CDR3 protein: CATSDPSGGYGEQYF. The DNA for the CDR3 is TGTGCCACCAGTGACCCCAGCGGGGGTTACGGCGAGCAGTACTTC.

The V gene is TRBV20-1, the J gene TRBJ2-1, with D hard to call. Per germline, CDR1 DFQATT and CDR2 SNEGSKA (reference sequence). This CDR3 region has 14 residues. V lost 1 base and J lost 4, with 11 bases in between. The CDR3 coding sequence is TGCAGTGCTAGAGCTAGGTCTGGGTACAATGAGCAGTTCTTC. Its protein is CSARARSGYNEQFF.

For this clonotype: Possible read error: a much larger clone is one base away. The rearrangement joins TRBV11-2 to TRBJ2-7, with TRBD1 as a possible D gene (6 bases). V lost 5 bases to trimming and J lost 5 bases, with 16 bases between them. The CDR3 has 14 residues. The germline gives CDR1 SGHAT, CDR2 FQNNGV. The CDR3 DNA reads TGTGCCAGCAGCGTAGGTACAGGGACGAACGAGCAGTACTTC. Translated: CASSVGTGTNEQYF.

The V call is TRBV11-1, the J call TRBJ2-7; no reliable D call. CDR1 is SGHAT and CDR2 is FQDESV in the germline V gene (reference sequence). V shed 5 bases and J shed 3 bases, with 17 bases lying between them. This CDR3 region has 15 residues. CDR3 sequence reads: CASSLMTAIFYEQYF. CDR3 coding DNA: TGTGCCAGCAGCCTAATGACGGCCATTTTCTACGAGCAGTACTTC.

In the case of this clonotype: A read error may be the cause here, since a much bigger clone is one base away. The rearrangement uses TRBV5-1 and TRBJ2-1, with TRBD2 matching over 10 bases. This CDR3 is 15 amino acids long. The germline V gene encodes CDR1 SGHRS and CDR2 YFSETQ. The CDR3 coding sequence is TGCGACAGCAGATGGATAGCGGGAGGTAACAATGAGCAGTTCTTC. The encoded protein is CDSRWIAGGNNEQFF.

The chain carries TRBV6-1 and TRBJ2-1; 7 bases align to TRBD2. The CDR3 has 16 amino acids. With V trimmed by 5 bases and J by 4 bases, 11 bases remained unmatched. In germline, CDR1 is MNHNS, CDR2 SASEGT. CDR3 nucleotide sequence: TGTGCCAGCAGTTACCCAAGCGGGAAAAGTTACAATGAGCAGTTCTTC. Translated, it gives CASSYPSGKSYNEQFF.

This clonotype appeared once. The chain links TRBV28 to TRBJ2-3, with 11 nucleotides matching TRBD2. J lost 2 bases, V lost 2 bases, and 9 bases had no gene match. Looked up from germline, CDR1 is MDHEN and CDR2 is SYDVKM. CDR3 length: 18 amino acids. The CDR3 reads CASSLKPSGRLNTDTQYF. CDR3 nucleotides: TGTGCCAGCAGTTTAAAGCCTAGCGGGAGGCTTAACACAGATACGCAGTATTTT.